Sequencing of this T cell receptor (beta chain) was carried out in a study of shared clonotypes between healthy human individuals. The study's findings and limits: Despite large depth, sorted-subset datasets appeared incompletely sequenced.

Naive CD8 cells comprised CD45RO-negative, CCR7-positively selected cells, excluding terminally differentiated effector memory CD45RA+ cells. The assay was immunoSEQ multiplex PCR, and TCRdb's table has in-frame clones only and misses some. The top ten clones hold 0.11% of a sample with about 610,000 clones, roughly 96% of them seen once. The V gene's germline CDR1 is SGHVS and CDR2 FNYEAQ. Trimming took 6 bases from V and 1 from J; bases not matched to a gene: 17. The CDR3 spans 18 residues. To note about this clone: Antigen specificity is unknown.

The clonotype originates from a woman in her twenties or thirties in good health. The sequenced sample was naive CD8+ T cells sorted from blood. This rearrangement joins TRBV7-6 to TRBJ1-2; 7 bases line up with TRBD1. CDR3 coding DNA: TGTGCCAGCAGTCCTTGGTGGGACAGTGTAGGAGTTAACTATGGCTACACCTTC. Translated: CASSPWWDSVGVNYGYTF.